Shown below are 14 T cell receptor beta chains from a single sample sequenced in a study of beta chain features in type 1 diabetes. General study results and limits: Moderate but significant shortening of TCRB CDR3s was recorded in all four CD4+ subsets from Type 1 diabetes patients.

Expressed TCRB transcripts were sequenced because the entire RNA isolate underwent reverse transcription. Assay: immunoSEQ multiplex PCR; the TCRdb copy retains only in-frame clones and omits some. The sample includes 120,000 or so clones, roughly 17% of them seen just once. No antigen has been assigned to these receptors. What was sequenced was central memory CD4+ T cells from blood. The receptor source for this set is a man aged 18-30 years with type 1 diabetes.

The V and J genes are TRBV30 and TRBJ2-1; D tentatively reads TRBD1 or TRBD2 (5 bases each). Looked up from germline, CDR1 is GTSNPN and CDR2 is SVGIG (reference sequence). The CDR3 runs 16 residues. V lost 2 bases, J lost 3 bases, and 17 bases lay in between. CDR3 residues: CAWSSLTPGLYNEQFF. The CDR3 coding sequence is TGTGCCTGGAGTTCCCTGACTCCGGGGCTCTACAATGAGCAGTTCTTC. The full variable domain, completed using reference TRBV30 and TRBJ2-1, is SQTIHQWPATLVQPVGSPLSLECTVEGTSNPNLYWYRQAAGRGLQLLFYSVGIGQISSEVPQNLSASRPQDRQFILSSKKLLLSDSGFYLCAWSSLTPGLYNEQFFGPGTRLTVL.

The chain uses TRBV5-1 and TRBJ2-5; 7 bases align to TRBD2. The J segment lost 2 bases and the V segment lost 0 bases, leaving 7 bases of the junction unmatched. Per the germline V gene, CDR1 is SGHRS and CDR2 is YFSETQ. This CDR3 contains 16 residues. The CDR3 sequence: CASSLAAGAAQETQYF. The CDR3 nucleotides read TGCGCCAGCAGCTTGGCCGCGGGAGCGGCACAAGAGACCCAGTACTTC.

At least ten counts were recorded for this clone. The J gene is TRBJ1-5, the V gene TRBV2; 8 bases fit TRBD1. The germline CDR1 and CDR2 sequences are SNHLY and FYNNEI. V lost 6 bases to trimming and J lost 1 base; unmatched junction nucleotides: 5. This CDR3 has 15 residues. The CDR3 sequence: CASRDRAVSNQPQHF. For the CDR3, the DNA is TGTGCCAGCAGGGACAGGGCGGTGAGCAATCAGCCCCAGCATTTT. Full variable domain (remainder filled in from reference TRBV2 and TRBJ1-5): EPEVTQTPSHQVTQMGQEVILRCVPISNHLYFYWYRQILGQKVEFLVSFYNNEISEKSEIFDDQFSVERPDGSNFTLKIRSTKLEDSAMYFCASRDRAVSNQPQHFGDGTRLSIL.

V gene TRBV27 combines with J gene TRBJ2-7; no reliable D call. V gave up 4 bases and J gave up 2 bases, with 6 bases separating them. This CDR3 spans 12 amino acids. Per the germline V gene, CDR1 is MNHEY and CDR2 is SMNVEV (reference sequence). The CDR3 is CASSSRPYEQYF. The DNA of the CDR3 is TGTGCCAGCAGTTCCCGCCCCTACGAGCAGTACTTC.

Comments on this clone: The identical CDR3 is also encoded by other nucleotide sequences in the sample. The V and J genes are TRBV28 and TRBJ2-7, with D uncertain. Germline assignment: CDR1 MDHEN and CDR2 SYDVKM. The CDR3 covers 14 residues. With 1 base removed from V and 7 bases from J, the gap between germline ends came to 14 bases. CDR3 DNA: TGTGCCAGCAGTTTATTTGTCAGCTCAAGGGAGCAGTACTTC. Amino acid sequence: CASSLFVSSREQYF. The variable domain in full, completed from reference TRBV28 and TRBJ2-7, reads DVKVTQSSRYLVKRTGEKVFLECVQDMDHENMFWYRQDPGLGLRLIYFSYDVKMKEKGDIPEGYSVSREKKERFSLILESASTNQTSMYLCASSLFVSSREQYFGPGTRLTVT.

V is TRBV10-3 and J is TRBJ2-7, with 9 bases lining up with TRBD1. This CDR3 is built from 14 residues. Germline loops: CDR1 ENHRY, CDR2 SYGVKD. V dropped 5 bases and J dropped 4; count of bases not matched to a gene: 6. This CDR3 is CAISMGQGVYEQYF. Written as DNA, the CDR3 is TGTGCCATCAGTATGGGACAGGGAGTGTACGAGCAGTACTTC.

This clone was seen a handful of times. The J gene is TRBJ1-2, the V gene TRBV2; 9 nucleotides agree with TRBD1. Germline V gives CDR1 SNHLY, CDR2 FYNNEI. The ends lost 3 bases at V and 1 base at J; junction bases unmatched: 18. There are 20 residues in the CDR3. The CDR3 loop reads CASSEVRPTWRTGDNYGYTF. The CDR3 DNA reads as TGTGCCAGCAGTGAGGTGAGGCCTACGTGGAGGACAGGGGATAACTATGGCTACACCTTC. Full variable domain (outside the CDR3, taken from reference TRBV2 and TRBJ1-2): EPEVTQTPSHQVTQMGQEVILRCVPISNHLYFYWYRQILGQKVEFLVSFYNNEISEKSEIFDDQFSVERPDGSNFTLKIRSTKLEDSAMYFCASSEVRPTWRTGDNYGYTFGSGTRLTVV.

This sequence joins TRBV7-2 and TRBJ2-3; D is uncertain. Trimming took 0 bases from V and 6 from J, leaving 10 bases between them. This CDR3 is built from 14 residues. CDR1 is SGHTA and CDR2 is FQGNSA in the germline V gene. CDR3 in DNA: TGTGCCAGCAGCTTAGCGCTCGGGTTGGATACGCAGTATTTT. Translation gives CASSLALGLDTQYF.

This clone has at least ten counts. The chain carries TRBV6-6 and TRBJ2-2, with D possibly being TRBD1 or TRBD2 (6 bases each). The V end was cut by 10 bases, the J end by 1 base, with 13 bases between. Germline assignment: CDR1 MNHNY and CDR2 SVGAGI (reference sequence). This CDR3 region has 14 residues. The CDR3: CATAGHLNTGELFF. The CDR3 nucleotides read TGTGCCACCGCGGGACATCTGAACACCGGGGAGCTGTTTTTT.

This clone turned up a few times. This chain joins TRBV7-9 and TRBJ2-5; possibly TRBD1 for D (5 bases). Trimming pared 5 bases from V and 3 bases from J, leaving 10 bases between. The CDR3 extends over 13 amino acids. The germline CDR1 and CDR2 sequences are SEHNR and FQNEAQ (reference sequence). The CDR3 spells CASSRGREETQYF. The CDR3 nucleotides are TGTGCCAGCAGCCGCGGCAGGGAAGAGACCCAGTACTTC.

The chain couples TRBV5-4 to TRBJ2-1; 10 bases are shared with TRBD2. J lost 2 bases, V lost 2 bases, and 13 bases had no gene match. The V gene's germline CDR1 is SGHNT and CDR2 YYREEE (reference sequence). This CDR3 spans 19 amino acids. The CDR3 coding sequence is TGTGCCAGCAGCTTCCCTGGGGTAGCGGGGGGCCGAACCTACAATGAGCAGTTCTTC. Translating it yields CASSFPGVAGGRTYNEQFF.

This clone was picked up a small number of times. V gene TRBV5-1 combines with J gene TRBJ2-3; the D gene is possibly TRBD2 (6 bases). The CDR3 sequence is 15 residues long. From germline, CDR1 is SGHRS and CDR2 YFSETQ. V lost 3 bases and J 3 bases, leaving 14 bases between the germline ends. DNA of the CDR3: TGCGCCAGCAGCTACCGGGACTCCCCTACAGATACGCAGTATTTT. Translating it yields CASSYRDSPTDTQYF.

This clone occurred a few times. The chain couples TRBV4-3 to TRBJ2-6; D might be TRBD2 (6 bases). This CDR3 has 16 residues. CDR1 is LGHNA and CDR2 is YSLEER in the germline V gene. Deletions cut 2 bases from V and 2 bases from J, with 10 bases between. The CDR3 bases are TGCGCCAGCAGCCAAAACCCGGGAGCTGGGGCCAACGTCCTGACTTTC. This translates into CASSQNPGAGANVLTF.

The genes are TRBV7-2 and TRBJ2-5; D is possibly TRBD1 (6 bases). Germline V CDR1 and CDR2: SGHTA, FQGNSA. This CDR3 comprises 13 residues. Trimming stripped 2 bases from V and 7 bases from J, with 11 bases between. CDR3 coding DNA: TGTGCCAGCAGCTTATGGGGGCAGACGACCCAGTACTTC. It codes for CASSLWGQTTQYF.